Below are 23 T cell receptor beta chains sequenced from a single sample in a study of blood T cell repertoires in COVID-19. Data came from immunoSEQ multiplex PCR; TCRdb stores just in-frame clones and leaves some out. The data show approximately 350,000 clones, about 90% seen once. Sequencing was performed on peripheral blood. The source of these receptors is a man in his forties with acute or convalescent COVID-19.

The V and J genes are TRBV28 and TRBJ2-7; D possibly corresponds to TRBD1 (5 bases). Germline V gives CDR1 MDHEN, CDR2 SYDVKM. V gave up 5 bases and J gave up 0 bases, with 17 bases separating them. This CDR3 contains 16 residues. The CDR3 nucleotides read TGTGCCAGCAGTCCCTACTCAGGGATCCGCTCCTACGAGCAGTACTTC. Translated, it gives CASSPYSGIRSYEQYF.

This sequence joins TRBV19 and TRBJ2-1, with 8 nucleotides matching TRBD2. Looked up from germline, CDR1 is LNHDA and CDR2 is SQIVND (reference sequence). V shed 9 bases and J 1 base; nucleotides not matched to a gene: 2. The CDR3 loop spans 13 amino acids. The CDR3 is CASRGGSYNEQFF. CDR3 nucleotide sequence: TGTGCCAGCCGGGGGGGTTCCTACAATGAGCAGTTCTTC.

The V call is TRBV11-2, the J call TRBJ2-5; no definite D call. The CDR3 is 14 amino acids. Trimming took 0 bases from V and 0 from J, leaving 5 bases between them. CDR1 and CDR2 from the germline V gene are SGHAT and FQNNGV. The CDR3 loop reads CASSLERYQETQYF. The CDR3 nucleotides are TGTGCCAGCAGCTTAGAACGGTACCAAGAGACCCAGTACTTC.

This clone has a single count. The chain links TRBV10-1 to TRBJ2-3; 7 nucleotides match TRBD1. Germline V gene sequence: CDR1 WNHNN, CDR2 SYGVQD (reference sequence). The CDR3 extends over 14 amino acids. J was trimmed by 2 bases and V by 6 bases; bases with no gene match: 5. The CDR3 sequence is CASSRDSPTDTQYF. CDR3 DNA sequence: TGCGCCAGCAGCCGGGACAGTCCCACAGATACGCAGTATTTT.

This clone was seen once. J is TRBJ1-4 and V is TRBV28, with TRBD1 identical over 7 bases. V was clipped by 8 bases and J by 10 bases; unmatched bases: 10. The CDR3 length is 13 residues. Germline lookup yields CDR1 MDHEN and CDR2 SYDVKM. CDR3 protein: CASWETGSGKLFF. The CDR3 nucleotides read TGTGCCAGCTGGGAGACAGGGTCCGGAAAACTGTTTTTT.

V is TRBV4-1 and J is TRBJ2-2, with 7 positions matching TRBD1. CDR1 is MGHRA, CDR2 YSYEKL, per germline. The V and J ends lost 5 bases and 1 base, in that order; junction bases with no gene match: 4. The CDR3 runs 15 residues. The CDR3 bases are TGCGCCAGCAGCGCCCGACAGGGGAACACCGGGGAGCTGTTTTTT. Translating gives CASSARQGNTGELFF.

V gene TRBV5-1 combines with J gene TRBJ1-2; weak D call: TRBD1 (5 bases). CDR1 SGHRS and CDR2 YFSETQ come from the germline V gene. The CDR3 contains 16 residues. V was cut by 0 bases and J by 6 bases, with 18 bases left in between. CDR3 sequence (DNA): TGCGCCAGCAGCTTGGGGTTCAGGCAGGGACTAGATGGCTACACCTTC. As protein: CASSLGFRQGLDGYTF.

V usage is TRBV4-3 and J usage is TRBJ1-1; 7 nucleotides align to TRBD1. Germline V gives CDR1 LGHNA, CDR2 YSLEER. The ends lost 1 base at V and 0 bases at J; junction bases unmatched: 5. The CDR3 runs 16 residues. DNA of the CDR3: TGCGCCAGCAGCCAAGTTACAGGGGCGATGAACACTGAAGCTTTCTTT. Translation gives CASSQVTGAMNTEAFF.

This chain joins TRBV19 and TRBJ2-3; 7 bases fit TRBD1. The V segment lost 4 bases and the J segment 1 base; nucleotides outside the gene matches: 8. CDR1 and CDR2 (germline): LNHDA, SQIVND (reference sequence). CDR3 length: 16 amino acids. The CDR3 region is CASSRTQGVGTDTQYF. The CDR3 nucleotides are TGTGCCAGTAGTAGAACCCAGGGGGTTGGCACAGATACGCAGTATTTT.

The rearrangement links TRBV9 to TRBJ2-1; D may be TRBD1 (6 bases). This CDR3 has 14 amino acids. The V and J ends lost 0 bases and 2 bases respectively, with 6 bases between them. Germline values: CDR1 SGDLS, CDR2 YYNGEE. CDR3: CASSVEGAYNEQFF. Here the CDR3 DNA reads TGTGCCAGCAGCGTAGAGGGGGCCTACAATGAGCAGTTCTTC.

The genes are TRBV3-1 (or the pseudogene TRBV3-2) and TRBJ2-1, with TRBD2 as a possible D gene (5 bases). Germline V gene sequence: CDR1 LGHDT, CDR2 YNNKEL (reference sequence). The CDR3 covers 13 residues. V dropped 4 bases and J dropped 9 bases, with 13 bases sitting between them. Here the CDR3 DNA reads TGTGCCAGCAGCCGAGACCGGGAACTTGAGCAGTTCTTC. This encodes CASSRDRELEQFF.

The J gene is TRBJ1-6, the V gene TRBV6-9; the D is unclear. Germline V gene data show CDR1 as MNHGY and CDR2 as SVAAGI. CDR3 length: 15 amino acids. Trimming pared 0 bases from V and 7 bases from J, leaving 10 bases between. The CDR3 is CASSYSAGINSPLHF. CDR3 DNA: TGTGCCAGCAGTTATTCGGCAGGAATCAATTCACCCCTCCACTTT.

The rearrangement links TRBV19 to TRBJ1-4; D call uncertain. The germline V gene has CDR1 LNHDA and CDR2 SQIVND (reference sequence). CDR3 length equals 12 residues. V was clipped by 5 bases and J by 8 bases, with 9 bases between them. The CDR3 here is CASSPGGEKLFF. The CDR3 DNA sequence: TGTGCCAGTAGTCCGGGAGGGGAAAAACTGTTTTTT.

A single count supports this clone. This rearrangement joins TRBV29-1 to TRBJ1-2; 9 bases match TRBD1. Germline CDR1 and CDR2: SQVTM and ANQGSEA. Trimming cost V 4 bases and J 5 bases; bases outside gene matches: 5. The CDR3 has 13 amino acids. In nucleotides, the CDR3 is TGCAGCGTTGTCTCCGACAGGGGGTATGGCTACACCTTC. It codes for CSVVSDRGYGYTF.

V and J are TRBV5-1 and TRBJ1-5; a weak D match, TRBD1 (5 bases). Germline V lookup: CDR1 SGHRS, CDR2 YFSETQ. Trimming cost V 2 bases and J 3 bases, with 12 bases left between them. This CDR3 contains 15 residues. The CDR3 DNA follows: TGCGCCAGCAGCTTAGGGGAGGCGGACAATCAGCCCCAGCATTTT. It yields the protein CASSLGEADNQPQHF.

The genes are TRBV10-3 and TRBJ1-1, with 8 bases that match TRBD1. V lost 5 bases and J lost 7; bases outside the gene matches: 9. The CDR3 consists of 14 residues. In germline, CDR1 is ENHRY, CDR2 SYGVKD. DNA for the CDR3: TGTGCCATCAGTCCCTCGACAGGGGAGTTTGAAGCTTTCTTT. Residues: CAISPSTGEFEAFF.

This sequence joins TRBV10-3 and TRBJ1-5, with D unresolved. Germline CDR1 is ENHRY and CDR2 is SYGVKD. The CDR3 consists of 12 residues. Trimming shortened V by 6 bases and J by 5 bases, and 8 bases separated the two germline ends. CDR3 coding DNA: TGTGCCATCAGCGCCCCAGATCAGCCCCAGCATTTT. Translating it yields CAISAPDQPQHF.

In its sample, this clone was seen once. The V and J genes are TRBV3-1 (or the pseudogene TRBV3-2) and TRBJ2-1; D perhaps matches TRBD2 (6 bases). Trimming shortened V by 4 bases and J by 1 base, and 8 bases separated the two germline ends. CDR1 is LGHDT and CDR2 is YNNKEL in the germline V gene (reference sequence). The CDR3 has 14 residues. The CDR3 loop is CASSPRGSYNEQFF. CDR3 DNA sequence: TGTGCCAGCAGCCCCCGGGGGTCCTACAATGAGCAGTTCTTC.

The V gene is TRBV28, the J gene TRBJ1-2, with no clear D. From germline, CDR1 is MDHEN and CDR2 SYDVKM. Trimming took off 3 bases at V and 3 bases at J, with 11 bases between the two ends. The CDR3 is 14 amino acids. The CDR3, as DNA: TGTGCCAGCAGTTTTTTCTTCGGGGACTATGGCTACACCTTC. Residues: CASSFFFGDYGYTF.

J is TRBJ2-7 and V is TRBV19; perhaps TRBD1 as D (6 bases). This CDR3 has 14 amino acids. From germline, CDR1 is LNHDA and CDR2 SQIVND (reference sequence). V gave up 3 bases and J gave up 4 bases, with 13 bases separating them. CDR3 region: CASSIRTVPYEQYF. CDR3 nucleotide sequence: TGTGCCAGTAGTATCCGGACAGTGCCTTACGAGCAGTACTTC.

This chain joins TRBV5-6 and TRBJ2-6; 13 nucleotides line up with TRBD2. The V segment lost 4 bases and the J segment 1 base; nucleotides outside the gene matches: 5. Germline CDR1 is SGHDT and CDR2 is YYEEEE. This CDR3 has 18 residues. CDR3 nucleotides: TGTGCCAGCAGCCTAGGACTAGCGGGGGTATCTGGGGCCAACGTCCTGACTTTC. Protein product: CASSLGLAGVSGANVLTF.

This chain links TRBV19 with TRBJ2-3, with 7 bases fitting TRBD1. With 4 bases clipped from V and 1 base from J, the junction kept 8 bases outside the gene matches. Germline-derived CDR1 and CDR2 are LNHDA and SQIVND (reference sequence). CDR3 size: 16 residues. CDR3 residues: CASSTRQGAGTDTQYF. CDR3 coding DNA: TGTGCCAGTAGTACTAGACAGGGAGCTGGCACAGATACGCAGTATTTT.

The chain is built from TRBV6-1 and TRBJ1-3; D is unresolved. V was shortened by 3 bases and J by 0 bases, with 6 bases between the two germline ends. Germline V CDR1 and CDR2: MNHNS, SASEGT. This CDR3 is built from 14 residues. In DNA, the CDR3 is TGTGCCAGCAGTGAGCACAACTCTGGAAACACCATATATTTT. Translation: CASSEHNSGNTIYF.